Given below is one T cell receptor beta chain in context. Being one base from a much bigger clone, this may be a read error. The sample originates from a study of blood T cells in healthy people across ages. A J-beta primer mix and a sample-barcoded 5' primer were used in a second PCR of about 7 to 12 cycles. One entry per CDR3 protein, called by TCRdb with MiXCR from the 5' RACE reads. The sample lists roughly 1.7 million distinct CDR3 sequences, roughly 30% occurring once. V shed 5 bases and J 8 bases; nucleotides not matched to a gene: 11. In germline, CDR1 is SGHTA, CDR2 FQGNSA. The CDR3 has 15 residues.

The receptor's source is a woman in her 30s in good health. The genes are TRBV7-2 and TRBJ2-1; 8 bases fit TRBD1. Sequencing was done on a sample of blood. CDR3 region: CASSRRGTGDDEQFF. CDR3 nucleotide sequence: TGTGCCAGCAGCCGTCGTGGGACAGGAGACGATGAGCAGTTCTTC.